This TCR beta chain was recorded in a study of T cell changes during pregnancy in multiple sclerosis. Per germline, CDR1 SNHLY and CDR2 FYNNEI. This CDR3 has 16 residues. Trimming took 6 bases from V and 4 from J; bases not matched to a gene: 9. TCRdb keeps only in-frame clones here, not all; method: immunoSEQ multiplex PCR. The profile shows around 39,000 clones, 85% to 95% of them singletons. Source material: PBMCs (not recorded whether the cells were cultured). The receptor comes from a female donor with multiple sclerosis, enrolled in a pregnancy study. The chain carries TRBV2 and TRBJ2-5, with 12 bases matching TRBD1. The CDR3 DNA reads TGTGCCAGCAGCAGATCGGGACAGGGGGCAAGAGAGACCCAGTACTTC. Its translation: CASSRSGQGARETQYF.